This T cell receptor beta chain was recovered during a study of PD-1 blockade in classical Hodgkin lymphoma. Each patient relapsed following autologous stem cell transplantation, and prior brentuximab vedotin exposure differed. The study recorded best responses of complete response, partial response or progressive disease. Sequenced by immunoSEQ multiplex PCR; TCRdb stores in-frame clones only, minus some. Here the sample spans more than 12,000 clones, approximately 86% being singletons. The CDR3 consists of 15 residues. V was clipped by 4 bases and J by 0 bases; unmatched bases: 6. CDR1 and CDR2 (germline): SGHRS, YFSETQ. A note on this clone: Its cognate antigen is unknown.

Study-level results: In newly diagnosed patients, baseline TCR diversity was reportedly below that of healthy donors. The diversity seen at baseline in complete responders resembled that of newly diagnosed patients. Significantly greater TCR diversity emerged by C4D1 in CD4+ cells but not CD8+ cells.

The V call is TRBV5-1, the J call TRBJ2-7, with 8 nucleotides matching TRBD1. The specimen was peripheral blood mononuclear cells (PBMCs), collected at baseline. The receptor was isolated from a human donor with classical Hodgkin lymphoma. CDR3 DNA sequence: TGCGCCAGCAGCGGCGGGACAGGAGGCTCCTACGAGCAGTACTTC. This translates into CASSGGTGGSYEQYF.